The source of this T cell receptor (beta chain) is a study of Graves' ophthalmopathy and Graves' hyperthyroidism. From RNA, the CDR3 regions of TCR beta chains were amplified and sequenced. First-round RT-PCR used HTBI primers; second-round multiplex PCR followed. MiXCR, applied by TCRdb to the multiplex PCR reads, yields one record per CDR3 protein. In the table there are approximately 1.2 million distinct CDR3 sequences, approximately 35% of which are singletons. This clonotype was observed a few times. Deletions cut 1 base from V and 5 bases from J, with 4 bases between. Looked up from germline, CDR1 is KGHDR and CDR2 is SFDVKD. The CDR3 is made up of 12 amino acids.

This chain connects TRBV24-1 to TRBJ2-5; D unclear. Sequences were obtained from peripheral blood or thyroid tissue (not recorded which). This TCR was sampled from an adult man with Graves' hyperthyroidism. In nucleotides, the CDR3 is TGTGCCACCAGTGATTTTAAGGAGACCCAGTACTTC. It encodes CATSDFKETQYF.